This T cell receptor (beta chain) comes out of a study of identical twins. Study observations and caveats: Beta clonotypes that were abundant in cord blood contained fewer insertions, a pattern absent from memory repertoires. Instead of following the same donors, the conclusions were based on cross-sectional statistical analysis.

This clonotype was found a few times. Its target is not known. V shed 4 bases and J 2 bases; nucleotides not matched to a gene: 9. The germline CDR1 and CDR2 sequences are KGHDR and SFDVKD. The CDR3 has 17 residues. MiXCR, run by TCRdb on the 5' RACE reads, gives a single entry per CDR3 protein. The profile shows some 1,600,000 distinct CDR3 sequences, less than 40% of them singletons. Each donor was a healthy Caucasian. Sequences were obtained from cord blood. This clonotype was sampled from a newborn girl in good health. The chain recombines TRBV24-1 with TRBJ2-3; TRBD1 matches 9 bases. In DNA, the CDR3 is TGTGCCACCAGTGAGCGACAGGGGGAGGTCCCCACAGATACGCAGTATTTT. This gives the protein CATSERQGEVPTDTQYF.